This T cell receptor (beta chain) emerged from a study of glioma-infiltrating T cells. Regarding the study as a whole: Very few CDR3 sequences were shared between tissue and blood. Above-expected tissue-blood divergence occurred in all gliomas, most in low-grade ones.

Using RNA template, CDR3s of TCR alpha and beta were amplified with iRepertoire arm-PCR. Tissue mRNA or PBMC total RNA, roughly 90-450 ng, went into one-step reverse transcription and amplification. Using its own MiXCR run on the multiplex PCR reads, TCRdb lists one record per CDR3 protein. The sample holds about 89,000 distinct CDR3 sequences, about a quarter seen once. There are many counts of this clonotype. The antigen is undetermined. The TCR comes from a human donor with low-grade glioma or glioblastoma, undergoing nonglioma brain surgery, or in good health (not recorded which). Material: glioma tissue, nonneoplastic brain tissue, or PBMCs (not recorded which).

The CDR3 bases are TGTGCTAGTGGTCCGCGAGGACAGGGGGCCCCAGATACGCAGTATTTT. It specifies CASGPRGQGAPDTQYF. The V and J genes are TRBV12-5 and TRBJ2-3; 11 bases are shared with TRBD1. The V gene's germline CDR1 is LGHNT and CDR2 FRNRAP. CDR3 length: 16 amino acids. Germline trimming cut 5 bases from V and 4 bases from J; bases unmatched to any gene: 8.